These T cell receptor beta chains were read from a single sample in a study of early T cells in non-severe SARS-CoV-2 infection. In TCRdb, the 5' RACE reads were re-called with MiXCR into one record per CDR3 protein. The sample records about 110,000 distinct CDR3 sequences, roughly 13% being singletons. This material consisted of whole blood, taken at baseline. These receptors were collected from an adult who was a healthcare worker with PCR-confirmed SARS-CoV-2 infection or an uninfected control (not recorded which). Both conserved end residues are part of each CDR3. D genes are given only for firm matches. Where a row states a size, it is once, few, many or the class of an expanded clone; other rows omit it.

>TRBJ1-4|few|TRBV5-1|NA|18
TGCGCCAGCAGCTTGAACAGGCGAGCAGGGGCGGCTAATGAAAAACTGTTTTTT
CASSLNRRAGAANEKLFF
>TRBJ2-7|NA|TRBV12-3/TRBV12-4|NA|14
TGTGCCAGCAGAGACCGTAGGCTTCGGAGCGAGCAGTACTTC
CASRDRRLRSEQYF
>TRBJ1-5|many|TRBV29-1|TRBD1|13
TGCAGCGTTGGGCAGGGGGCAAGGCAGCCCCAGCATTTT
CSVGQGARQPQHF
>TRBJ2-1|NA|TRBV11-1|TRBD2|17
TGTGCCAGCAGTACGCCTAGCGGGAAAATCACCTACAATGAGCAGTTCTTC
CASSTPSGKITYNEQFF
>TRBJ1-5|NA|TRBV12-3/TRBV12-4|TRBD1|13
TGTGCCAGCAACGCACAGGGGAGTCAGCCCCAGCATTTT
CASNAQGSQPQHF
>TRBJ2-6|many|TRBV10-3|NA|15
TGTGCCATCAGTGAGTCAGGGTCTGGGGCCAACGTCCTGACTTTC
CAISESGSGANVLTF
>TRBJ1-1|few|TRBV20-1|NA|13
TGCAGTGCCCAGGCGGGAGGCCTCGACGTTGCTTTCTTT
CSAQAGGLDVAFF
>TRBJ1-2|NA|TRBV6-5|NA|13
TGTGCCAGCAGACAGGGTAGGGGCTATGGCTACACCTTC
CASRQGRGYGYTF
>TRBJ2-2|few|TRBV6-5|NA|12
TGTGCCAGCACCGGGGTTTACGGGGAGCTGTTTTTT
CASTGVYGELFF
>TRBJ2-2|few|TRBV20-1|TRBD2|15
TGCAGTGCTAGAGTAGCGGGGGGCTTCACCGGGGAGCTGTTTTTT
CSARVAGGFTGELFF
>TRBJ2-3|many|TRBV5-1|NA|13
TGCGCCAGCAGCTTGGCAGGGGCCCTTACGCAGTATTTT
CASSLAGALTQYF
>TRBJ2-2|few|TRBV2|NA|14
TGTGCCAGCAGGGAATCCTCGAACACCGGGGAGCTGTTTTTT
CASRESSNTGELFF